Listed below are T cell receptor beta chains from one sample, sequenced in a study of blood T cells in healthy people across ages. MiXCR, applied by TCRdb to the 5' RACE reads, yields one record per CDR3 protein. In the table there are about 560,000 distinct CDR3 sequences, roughly a quarter of which are singletons. Another study also made use of these data, one on T cells of mothers and their children.

Sequencing was performed on blood. These TCRs come from a boy aged 2-9 years in good health. The CDR3 runs from the conserved cysteine through the conserved F or W. The D gene is left open where the match is weak. Size is omitted from some rows. Given values are once, few, many or a class for expanded clones.

abundance | j_gene | d_gene | v_gene | CDR3aa | CDR3nt
few | TRBJ2-1 | TRBD1 | TRBV6-6 | CASSQQGSSYNEQFF | TGTGCCAGCAGTCAACAGGGGAGCTCCTACAATGAGCAGTTCTTC
- | TRBJ2-1 | - | TRBV29-1 | CSSSGRLADEQFF | TGCAGCAGTAGCGGACGGCTGGCCGATGAGCAGTTCTTC
few | TRBJ2-5 | TRBD1 | TRBV19 | CASSIGSRGLEETQYF | TGTGCCAGTAGTATAGGCTCCAGGGGGCTGGAGGAGACCCAGTACTTC
few | TRBJ2-5 | - | TRBV3-1 | CASSQDYPGSGLETQYF | TGTGCCAGCAGCCAAGATTACCCGGGCAGCGGATTAGAGACCCAGTACTTC
few | TRBJ2-1 | TRBD2 | TRBV6-2/TRBV6-3 | CASSLSTSADEQFF | TGTGCCAGCAGCCTCTCGACTAGCGCGGATGAGCAGTTCTTC
few | TRBJ2-4 | - | TRBV6-6 | CASSYRIAKNIQYF | TGTGCCAGCAGTTACAGGATAGCCAAAAACATTCAGTACTTC
few | TRBJ2-3 | - | TRBV9 | CASSASTFTDTQYF | TGTGCCAGCAGCGCCTCGACTTTCACAGATACGCAGTATTTT
- | TRBJ2-2 | - | TRBV11-2 | CASSPSGSIYTGELFF | TGTGCCAGCAGTCCTTCGGGCAGCATTTACACCGGGGAGCTGTTTTTT
few | TRBJ2-5 | - | TRBV15 | CATSRVSATRETQYF | TGTGCCACCAGCAGAGTGTCGGCCACGCGGGAGACCCAGTACTTC
- | TRBJ2-5 | - | TRBV10-2 | CASSGLGALEQYF | TGCGCCAGCAGTGGGCTCGGGGCACTAGAGCAGTACTTC
- | TRBJ2-7 | TRBD1 | TRBV2 | CASFRDRAHEQYF | TGTGCCAGCTTCAGGGACAGGGCCCACGAGCAGTACTTC
once | TRBJ2-7 | TRBD2 | TRBV4-1 | CASSRDEASGEISYEQYF | TGCGCCAGCAGCCGAGACGAGGCTAGCGGGGAGATCTCCTACGAGCAGTACTTC
- | TRBJ2-5 | - | TRBV7-9 | CASSWGGGYQETQYF | TGTGCCAGCTCCTGGGGAGGGGGCTACCAAGAGACCCAGTACTTC
- | TRBJ2-5 | - | TRBV12-3/TRBV12-4 | CASSPGATWVETQYF | TGTGCCAGCAGTCCGGGGGCTACATGGGTAGAGACCCAGTACTTC
few | TRBJ2-5 | - | TRBV3-1 | CAGSQDIRWRGMGETQYF | TGTGCCGGCAGCCAAGATATTCGTTGGAGGGGGATGGGAGAGACCCAGTACTTC
few | TRBJ2-1 | TRBD2 | TRBV6-2/TRBV6-3 | CASSSAGGPGNEQFF | TGTGCCAGCAGTTCCGCGGGAGGGCCAGGGAATGAGCAGTTCTTC
few | TRBJ2-3 | TRBD2 | TRBV6-6 | CASSYWRGVSTDTQYF | TGTGCCAGCAGTTACTGGCGGGGGGTTTCCACAGATACGCAGTATTTT
few | TRBJ2-3 | TRBD2 | TRBV5-1 | CASRPFSGGTDTQYF | TGCGCCAGCCGGCCTTTTAGCGGGGGCACAGATACGCAGTATTTT
- | TRBJ1-1 | TRBD1 | TRBV11-3 | CASRSGGNTEAFF | TGTGCCAGCAGATCAGGGGGAAACACTGAAGCTTTCTTT
- | TRBJ2-7 | - | TRBV2 | CASSEGFSYEQYF | TGTGCCAGCAGTGAAGGCTTCTCCTACGAGCAGTACTTC
many | TRBJ2-5 | - | TRBV2 | CASSDSELETQYF | TGTGCCAGCAGTGACAGCGAACTTGAGACCCAGTACTTC
- | TRBJ2-7 | - | TRBV5-1 | CASNKGGGVYEQYF | TGCGCCAGCAACAAAGGAGGGGGAGTCTACGAGCAGTACTTC
- | TRBJ2-7 | - | TRBV11-2 | CASSLLARTPYEQYF | TGTGCCAGCAGCTTATTAGCCAGGACCCCTTACGAGCAGTACTTC
- | TRBJ2-5 | TRBD1 | TRBV10-3 | CAISAGQGARETQYF | TGTGCCATCAGTGCGGGACAGGGGGCGCGTGAGACCCAGTACTTC
few | TRBJ2-5 | - | TRBV3-1 | CASSQGFKDRELETQYF | TGTGCCAGCAGCCAAGGTTTCAAGGACCGGGAGTTAGAGACCCAGTACTTC
- | TRBJ2-6 | TRBD2 | TRBV10-3 | CAILSELTSGSSGANVLTF | TGTGCCATCCTCTCTGAATTGACTAGCGGAAGCTCTGGGGCCAACGTCCTGACTTTC
few | TRBJ2-5 | TRBD2 | TRBV6-4 | CASSPGLAGPETQYF | TGTGCCAGCAGTCCCGGACTAGCGGGACCCGAGACCCAGTACTTC
- | TRBJ2-5 | TRBD2 | TRBV4-3 | CASSQVGTSYQETQYF | TGCGCCAGCAGCCAAGTCGGGACTAGCTACCAAGAGACCCAGTACTTC
- | TRBJ2-3 | TRBD2 | TRBV12-3/TRBV12-4 | CASSRLASTQYF | TGTGCCAGCAGCCGACTAGCGAGTACGCAGTATTTT
once | TRBJ1-2 | - | TRBV2 | CASSEASANYGYTF | TGTGCCAGCAGTGAAGCGTCGGCCAACTATGGCTACACCTTC
- | TRBJ2-7 | - | TRBV10-3 | CALPRVMVQYF | TGTGCCCTCCCCAGGGTGATGGTGCAGTACTTC
few | TRBJ1-3 | - | TRBV2 | CASSEFPSGNTIYF | TGTGCCAGCAGTGAATTCCCCTCTGGAAACACCATATATTTT
few | TRBJ2-3 | - | TRBV24-1 | CATSDNLGDTQYF | TGTGCCACCAGTGATAATCTAGGGGATACGCAGTATTTT
- | TRBJ2-7 | - | TRBV20-1 | CSARDGVPSYEQYF | TGCAGTGCTAGAGATGGGGTGCCCTCCTACGAGCAGTACTTC
- | TRBJ1-1 | - | TRBV27 | CASSFNRNTEAFF | TGTGCCAGCAGTTTCAACAGGAACACTGAAGCTTTCTTT
- | TRBJ1-2 | - | TRBV30 | CAWGTFSGYTF | TGTGCCTGGGGGACTTTCTCGGGCTACACCTTC
few | TRBJ1-5 | TRBD1 | TRBV7-8 | CASSTGTGGRPNQPQHF | TGTGCCAGCAGCACCGGGACAGGGGGCCGCCCCAATCAGCCCCAGCATTTT
- | TRBJ2-3 | - | TRBV4-2 | CASSHRPGLGTSTDTQYF | TGTGCCAGCAGCCACCGCCCGGGACTTGGAACTAGCACAGATACGCAGTATTTT
few | TRBJ2-1 | - | TRBV18 | CASSPPSSHNEQFF | TGTGCCAGCTCACCACCGAGCAGCCACAATGAGCAGTTCTTC
- | TRBJ2-3 | - | TRBV12-3/TRBV12-4 | CASSFGGGPYF | TGTGCCAGCAGTTTTGGTGGGGGCCCGTATTTT
few | TRBJ2-2 | - | TRBV18 | CASSPDTGFSNTGELFF | TGTGCCAGCTCACCGGACACGGGATTCTCGAACACCGGGGAGCTGTTTTTT
- | TRBJ2-1 | - | TRBV6-2/TRBV6-3 | CASSYPGSSYNEQFF | TGTGCCAGCAGTTACCCGGGGAGCTCCTACAATGAGCAGTTCTTC
few | TRBJ1-1 | - | TRBV3-1 | CASSPLRLNTEAFF | TGTGCCAGCAGCCCTTTAAGGCTGAACACTGAAGCTTTCTTT
- | TRBJ2-2 | - | TRBV4-3 | CASSQEWARRRELFF | TGCGCCAGCAGCCAAGAATGGGCCCGCCGGCGGGAGCTGTTTTTT
few | TRBJ1-5 | - | TRBV4-1 | CASSQDPAGVGNQPQHF | TGCGCCAGCAGCCAAGATCCGGCAGGGGTGGGCAATCAGCCCCAGCATTTT
few | TRBJ1-2 | - | TRBV9 | CASSGAGEYGYTF | TGTGCCAGCAGCGGAGCTGGAGAATATGGCTACACCTTC